This TCR beta chain derives from a study of identical twins. Concerning this clonotype: Its cognate antigen is unknown.

Unique molecular identifiers were present on cDNA, and template switching added a universal primer site. In TCRdb, the 5' RACE reads were re-called with MiXCR into one record per CDR3 protein. The sample lists 460,000 or so distinct CDR3 sequences; approximately 14% were seen once. Broader study findings: The conclusions drew on cross-sectional statistical analysis instead of tracking the same donors. Insertions ran lower in abundant cord blood beta clonotypes, though not in memory repertoires. Analyses of zero insertions could be partly confounded by invariant MAIT and iNKT cells.

The length of the CDR3 is 16 residues. Germline lookup yields CDR1 MNHNS and CDR2 SASEGT. J was trimmed by 1 base and V by 6 bases; bases with no gene match: 8. These data were likewise used in another study, on yellow fever vaccine responses in identical twins.

This receptor was taken from a woman between 18 and 29 years old in good health. The chain couples TRBV6-1 to TRBJ2-5; 10 bases line up with TRBD2. The sample taken for sequencing was CD4+ T cells sorted from blood. The CDR3 loop reads CASSRTSGGGQETQYF. The CDR3 nucleotides are TGTGCCAGCAGCAGGACTAGCGGAGGGGGCCAAGAGACCCAGTACTTC.